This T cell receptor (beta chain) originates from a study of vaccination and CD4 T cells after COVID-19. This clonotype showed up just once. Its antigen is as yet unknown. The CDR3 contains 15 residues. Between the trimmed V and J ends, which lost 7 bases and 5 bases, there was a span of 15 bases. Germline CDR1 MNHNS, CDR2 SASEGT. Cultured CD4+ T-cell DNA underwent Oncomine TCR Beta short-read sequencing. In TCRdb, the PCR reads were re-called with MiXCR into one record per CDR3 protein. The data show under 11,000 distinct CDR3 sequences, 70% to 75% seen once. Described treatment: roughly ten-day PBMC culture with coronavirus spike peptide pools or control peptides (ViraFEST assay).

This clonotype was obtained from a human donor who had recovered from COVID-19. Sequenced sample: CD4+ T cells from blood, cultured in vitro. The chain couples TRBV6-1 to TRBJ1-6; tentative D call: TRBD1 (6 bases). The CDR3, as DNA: TGTGCCAGCACGAGGGGGGAAACGAATAATTCACCCCTCCACTTT. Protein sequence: CASTRGETNNSPLHF.